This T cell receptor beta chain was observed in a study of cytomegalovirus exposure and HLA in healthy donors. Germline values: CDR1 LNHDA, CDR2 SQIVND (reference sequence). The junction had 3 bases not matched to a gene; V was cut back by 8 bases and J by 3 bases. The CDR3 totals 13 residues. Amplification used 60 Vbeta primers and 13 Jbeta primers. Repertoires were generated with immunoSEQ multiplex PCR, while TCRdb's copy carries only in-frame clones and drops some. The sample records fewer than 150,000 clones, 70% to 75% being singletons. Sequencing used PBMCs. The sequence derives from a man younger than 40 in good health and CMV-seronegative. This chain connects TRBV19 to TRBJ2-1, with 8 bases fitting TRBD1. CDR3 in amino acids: CASRGTGYNEQFF. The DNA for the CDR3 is TGTGCCAGTCGTGGGACAGGCTACAATGAGCAGTTCTTC.